The 13 T cell receptor beta chains listed next were all sequenced from one sample in a study of T cells after yellow fever vaccination. Via MiXCR, TCRdb re-called the 5' RACE reads, giving one row per CDR3 protein. The sample includes 320,000 or so distinct CDR3 sequences, 8.1% of them seen just once. Source: PBMCs, taken about 41 days after the first yellow fever vaccination. The receptor set was obtained from a man younger than 35 who received the YFV17D yellow fever vaccine.

This clonotype showed up just a few times. The rearrangement joins TRBV12-3 or TRBV12-4 to TRBJ1-6; D is possibly TRBD1 (6 bases). The V end lost 7 bases, the J end lost 9 bases, and 16 bases lay between the germline ends. This CDR3 contains 14 residues. The CDR3 reads CASNPRGIASPLHF. The CDR3 DNA follows: TGTGCCAGCAACCCTAGGGGGATTGCTTCACCCCTCCACTTT.

The rearrangement links TRBV5-4 to TRBJ2-1, with a tentative D call TRBD1 (5 bases). The CDR3 loop spans 15 amino acids. Germline lookup yields CDR1 SGHNT and CDR2 YYREEE (reference sequence). The germline V and J ends were trimmed by 5 bases and 0 bases, with 12 bases remaining between them. The CDR3 sequence is CASRPRDSSYNEQFF. For the CDR3, the DNA is TGTGCCAGCAGACCCAGGGATAGCTCCTACAATGAGCAGTTCTTC.

This chain links TRBV7-6 with TRBJ2-1; D is perhaps TRBD1 (5 bases). Trimming removed 3 bases at V and 4 bases at J, with 16 bases between. This CDR3 contains 16 residues. Per the germline V gene, CDR1 is SGHVS and CDR2 is FNYEAQ. The chain's CDR3 is CASSLGLGAVYNEQFF. The CDR3 bases are TGTGCCAGCAGCTTGGGTTTAGGGGCAGTTTACAATGAGCAGTTCTTC.

This clonotype occurred many times. The J gene is TRBJ2-7, the V gene TRBV9, with TRBD1 as a possible D gene (5 bases). Germline loops: CDR1 SGDLS, CDR2 YYNGEE. V was shortened by 0 bases and J by 4 bases, with 14 bases between the two germline ends. CDR3 size: 15 residues. The CDR3 protein is CASSVVARAPYEQYV. In nucleotides, the CDR3 is TGTGCCAGCAGCGTAGTGGCCAGGGCCCCTTACGAGCAGTACGTC.

This chain connects TRBV24-1 to TRBJ1-5, with TRBD1 as a possible D gene (6 bases). Germline V gene sequence: CDR1 KGHDR, CDR2 SFDVKD. The CDR3 has 15 amino acids. V was cut by 4 bases and J by 7 bases, with 16 bases left in between. For the CDR3, the DNA is TGTGCCACCAGTGAGGCGGGGGGGGGCGGCCAGCCCCAGCATTTT. Amino acids: CATSEAGGGGQPQHF.

This clonotype showed up just a few times. The chain combines TRBV29-1 with TRBJ1-2; 9 bases map to TRBD1. CDR1 is SQVTM and CDR2 is ANQGSEA in the germline V gene. After removal of 7 bases from V and 4 bases from J, the junction contained 7 bases not matched to a gene. This CDR3 spans 13 amino acids. The CDR3 sequence is CSGETGGGYGYTF. The DNA of the CDR3 is TGCAGCGGGGAAACAGGGGGCGGCTATGGCTACACCTTC.

This clonotype was found a few times. The chain employs TRBV18 and TRBJ2-1; D unresolved. Germline CDR1 and CDR2: KGHSH and LQKENI. This CDR3 is built from 14 residues. The germline V and J ends were trimmed by 3 bases and 4 bases, with 10 bases remaining between them. CDR3 nucleotides: TGTGCCAGCTCACCCCCGGACGGGTACAATGAGCAGTTCTTC. It is translated as CASSPPDGYNEQFF.

In its sample, this clonotype was seen a few times. J is TRBJ2-3 and V is TRBV5-1; 12 positions agree with TRBD1. The germline V gene has CDR1 SGHRS and CDR2 YFSETQ. J gave up 2 bases and V 4 bases, and 11 bases lay outside the gene matches. The CDR3 is 18 amino acids. The CDR3 bases are TGCGCCAGCAGCACCGGGACAGGGGGCGCGGGGCCCACAGATACGCAGTATTTT. Protein sequence: CASSTGTGGAGPTDTQYF.

The chain recombines TRBV7-3 with TRBJ2-3, with D possibly being TRBD1 (6 bases). V dropped 5 bases and J dropped 4 bases, with 16 bases sitting between them. The CDR3 is 15 amino acids. Germline V gene lookup returns CDR1 SGHTA and CDR2 FQGTGA. The CDR3 DNA follows: TGTGCCAGCAGCAAAGCCCAGGGGCAAGCAGATACGCAGTATTTT. This codes for CASSKAQGQADTQYF.

The chain links TRBV12-5 to TRBJ2-2; TRBD1 matches 7 bases. V lost 3 bases, J lost 0 bases, and 10 bases stayed unmatched. In germline, CDR1 is LGHNT, CDR2 FRNRAP. The CDR3 totals 18 residues. The CDR3 region is CASGFLLWGTANTGELFF. CDR3 coding DNA: TGTGCTAGTGGTTTTTTGTTATGGGGGACAGCGAACACCGGGGAGCTGTTTTTT.

This chain connects TRBV5-1 to TRBJ2-7; D not resolved. Trimming removed 6 bases at V and 2 bases at J, with 9 bases between. Germline lookup yields CDR1 SGHRS and CDR2 YFSETQ. The CDR3 has 12 amino acids. The CDR3, as DNA: TGCGCCAGCAAAGTTACCCCCTACGAGCAGTACGTC. It is translated as CASKVTPYEQYV.

In its sample, this clonotype was seen a few times. The chain recombines TRBV6-1 with TRBJ1-3, with a possible D match to TRBD1 (6 bases). CDR1 and CDR2 (germline): MNHNS, SASEGT. The CDR3 length is 16 residues. The V and J ends lost 4 bases and 2 bases respectively, with 15 bases between them. The CDR3 spells CASSVFRGSTGNTIYF. Here the CDR3 DNA reads TGTGCCAGCAGTGTTTTCAGGGGCTCAACTGGAAACACCATATATTTT.

This clonotype occurred a few times. CDR3 DNA: TGCAGTGCTAGAGCCGGGACTAGCGGATACAATGAGCAGTTCTTC. Its protein is CSARAGTSGYNEQFF. This rearrangement joins TRBV20-1 to TRBJ2-1, with 11 bases matching TRBD2. Trimming at V came to 1 base and at J to 4 bases, leaving 3 bases not matched to a gene. The CDR3 runs to 15 residues. Germline CDR1 reads DFQATT; CDR2 reads SNEGSKA (reference sequence).